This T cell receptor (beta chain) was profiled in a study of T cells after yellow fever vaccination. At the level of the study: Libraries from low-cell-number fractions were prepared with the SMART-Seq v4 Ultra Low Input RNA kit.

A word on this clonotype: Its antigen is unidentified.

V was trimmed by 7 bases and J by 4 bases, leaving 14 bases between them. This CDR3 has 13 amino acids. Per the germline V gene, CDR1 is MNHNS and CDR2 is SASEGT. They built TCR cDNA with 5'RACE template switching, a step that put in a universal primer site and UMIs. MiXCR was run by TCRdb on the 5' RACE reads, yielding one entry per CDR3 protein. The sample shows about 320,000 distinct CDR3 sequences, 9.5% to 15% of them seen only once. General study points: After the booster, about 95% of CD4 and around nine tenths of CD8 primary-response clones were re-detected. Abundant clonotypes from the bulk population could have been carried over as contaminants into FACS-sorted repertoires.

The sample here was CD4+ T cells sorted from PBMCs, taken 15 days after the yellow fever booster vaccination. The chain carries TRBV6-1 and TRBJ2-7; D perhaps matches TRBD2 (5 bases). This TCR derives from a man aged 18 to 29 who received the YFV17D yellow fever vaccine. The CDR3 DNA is TGTGCCAGCACTGTAGCGCGGCCGTACGAGCAGTACTTC. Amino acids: CASTVARPYEQYF.